This entry lists 25 T cell receptor beta chains sequenced from one sample in a study of CXCR3-negative and CXCR3-positive naive CD8 T cells. UMI-labeled 5' RACE TRB cDNA libraries were prepared from the cells. TCRdb derives one entry per CDR3 protein from the 5' RACE reads, leaving out DNA. This sample's table has 43,000 or so distinct CDR3 sequences. Sequencing used memory CD8+ T cells from blood. These receptors were collected from a human donor in good health. Some clones in this sample may be carry-over from other donors' samples.

This rearrangement joins TRBV10-3 to TRBJ1-1; lacking DNA, the TRBD1 call made by TCRdb goes unchecked. CDR1 ENHRY and CDR2 SYGVKD come from the germline V gene. The CDR3 contains 16 residues. This CDR3 reads CAIRADWTGTNTEAFF.

The chain employs TRBV11-1 and TRBJ2-7. From germline, CDR1 is SGHAT and CDR2 FQDESV (reference sequence). The length of the CDR3 is 14 residues. The CDR3 sequence is CASSRAGNSYEQYF.

The V call is TRBV4-3, the J call TRBJ2-7; TCRdb designates TRBD1, a call that cannot be tested without DNA. The CDR3 has 15 amino acids. Per the germline V gene, CDR1 is LGHNA and CDR2 is YSLEER. This chain's CDR3 is CASSPEMGGAHEQYF.

The V and J genes are TRBV4-1 and TRBJ2-1; TCRdb selects TRBD2, and the lack of DNA leaves this call unchecked. The CDR3 spans 15 residues. The germline V gene has CDR1 MGHRA and CDR2 YSYEKL. The chain's CDR3 is CASSQASGGAFEQFF.

The rearrangement joins TRBV15 to TRBJ2-5. The CDR3 has 11 amino acids. The germline V gene has CDR1 LNHNV and CDR2 YYDKDF (reference sequence). The CDR3 loop reads CATSSKETQYF.

J is TRBJ2-7 and V is TRBV20-1; TCRdb's D call, TRBD1, is unchecked because there is no DNA. Germline assignment: CDR1 DFQATT and CDR2 SNEGSKA (reference sequence). This CDR3 has 14 amino acids. The chain's CDR3 is CSALDRDRSYEQYF.

The chain is built from TRBV29-1 and TRBJ2-7; the D call from TCRdb, TRBD1, cannot be confirmed without DNA. The germline V gene encodes CDR1 SQVTM and CDR2 ANQGSEA. The CDR3 totals 14 residues. CDR3: CSGGPADSPYEQYF.

J is TRBJ2-7 and V is TRBV4-3; TCRdb returns TRBD1, unconfirmable since there is no DNA. This CDR3 contains 13 residues. Germline V gene lookup returns CDR1 LGHNA and CDR2 YSLEER. The CDR3 loop reads CASSPYREREQYF.

The V call is TRBV12-3 or TRBV12-4, the J call TRBJ2-4. CDR3 length equals 16 residues. The CDR3 protein is CASSPQPTVAKNIQYF.

V usage is TRBV2 and J usage is TRBJ1-3; TCRdb proposes TRBD1, but this gene call is untestable without DNA. CDR1 is SNHLY and CDR2 is FYNNEI in the germline V gene. The CDR3 has 17 residues. The CDR3 sequence: CASSRPGTGVDGNTIYF.

V gene TRBV20-1 combines with J gene TRBJ2-1; TCRdb returns TRBD2, unconfirmable since there is no DNA. The CDR3 has 14 amino acids. Per the germline V gene, CDR1 is DFQATT and CDR2 is SNEGSKA (reference sequence). CDR3 sequence reads: CSPLRTSDLGEQFF.

The chain uses TRBV7-9 and TRBJ1-1; TCRdb reports TRBD1, a call that lacks DNA to check it against. The germline V gene encodes CDR1 SEHNR and CDR2 FQNEAQ (reference sequence). The CDR3 totals 16 residues. CDR3 sequence: CASSQPGQTMNTEAFF.

The rearrangement links TRBV7-9 to TRBJ1-5; as DNA is missing, the TRBD1 call by TCRdb cannot be tested. This CDR3 spans 14 amino acids. Germline CDR1 and CDR2: SEHNR and FQNEAQ (reference sequence). This CDR3 reads CASSIGGVGQPQHF.

The CDR3: CASSPFLGLAHNEQFF. The chain couples TRBV27 to TRBJ2-1; without DNA, the TCRdb call of TRBD2 cannot be checked. Germline CDR1 is MNHEY and CDR2 is SMNVEV (reference sequence). The CDR3 is 16 amino acids.

CDR3 in amino acids: CSVTTGGHYGYTF. The chain carries TRBV29-1 and TRBJ1-2; as DNA is missing, the TRBD1 call by TCRdb cannot be tested. The CDR3 covers 13 residues. CDR1 is SQVTM, CDR2 ANQGSEA, per germline.

The chain has TRBV7-2 and TRBJ2-3. The germline CDR1 and CDR2 sequences are SGHTA and FQGNSA. This CDR3 has 13 residues. This chain's CDR3 is CASSIDNTDTQYF.

The chain couples TRBV29-1 to TRBJ2-7; the TRBD1 assignment by TCRdb is unverifiable without DNA. This CDR3 region has 13 residues. Germline V gene lookup returns CDR1 SQVTM and CDR2 ANQGSEA. CDR3 sequence reads: CSVRQGLTYEQYF.

V gene TRBV28 combines with J gene TRBJ2-4; TCRdb's D gene call, TRBD2, goes unchecked for lack of DNA. The CDR3 contains 17 residues. Looked up from germline, CDR1 is MDHEN and CDR2 is SYDVKM. CDR3 amino acids: CASRRGGADIAKNIQYF.

V gene TRBV28 combines with J gene TRBJ2-3; the TCRdb D gene call, TRBD1, has no DNA to confirm it. The germline gives CDR1 MDHEN, CDR2 SYDVKM. CDR3 size: 14 residues. CDR3 sequence: CASSGLPDTDTQYF.

The chain joins TRBV9 to TRBJ2-5; TCRdb's D gene call, TRBD1, goes unchecked for lack of DNA. The CDR3 sequence is 15 residues long. Per germline, CDR1 SGDLS and CDR2 YYNGEE. The CDR3 loop is CASSVSPGVLETQYF.

The chain carries TRBV6-5 and TRBJ2-1; TCRdb calls TRBD1, which cannot be checked without DNA. This CDR3 comprises 15 residues. Germline assignment: CDR1 MNHEY and CDR2 SVGAGI. The CDR3: CASSETGISYNEQFF.

The chain combines TRBV4-1 with TRBJ2-5; TCRdb designates TRBD2, a call that cannot be tested without DNA. This CDR3 has 15 amino acids. Looked up from germline, CDR1 is MGHRA and CDR2 is YSYEKL. CDR3 amino acids: CASSQGTEYQETQYF.

The V call is TRBV7-6, the J call TRBJ2-7. Germline-derived CDR1 and CDR2 are SGHVS and FNYEAQ. There are 11 residues in the CDR3. The CDR3 is CASSNTHEQYF. The full variable domain, completed using reference TRBV7-6 and TRBJ2-7, is GAGVSQSPRYKVTKRGQDVALRCDPISGHVSLYWYRQALGQGPEFLTYFNYEAQQDKSGLPNDRFSAERPEGSISTLTIQRTEQRDSAMYRCASSNTHEQYFGPGTRLTVT.

The chain carries TRBV29-1 and TRBJ2-7; TCRdb calls TRBD1, which cannot be checked without DNA. The CDR3 covers 12 residues. Germline CDR1 and CDR2: SQVTM and ANQGSEA. The CDR3 spells CSVEGTGVEQYF.

The chain carries TRBV7-2 and TRBJ2-7; TCRdb gives TRBD2 as the D gene, but with no DNA this cannot be confirmed. The V gene's germline CDR1 is SGHTA and CDR2 FQGNSA. The CDR3 loop spans 17 amino acids. This CDR3 reads CASSLPRTLAGGYEQYF.